A selection of T cell receptor beta chains follows, all from one sample in a study of blood T cell repertoires in COVID-19. TCRdb's copy holds only in-frame clones and misses some; the assay was immunoSEQ multiplex PCR. The sample carries 80,000 to 95,000 clones, 88% recorded once. Sample: peripheral blood. The receptors were gathered from a man in his 70s with acute or convalescent COVID-19. The CDR3 runs from the conserved cysteine through the conserved F or W. Fields, in order: J gene, D gene, V gene, clone size, CDR3 DNA, CDR3 protein. The D gene is left open where the match is weak. Only part of the rows carry a size: once, few, many, or a class if the clone is expanded.

>TRBJ2-7|TRBD1|TRBV14|-
TGTGCCAGCAGCCCCACAGGGGGCTTCGGCTACGAGCAGTACTTC
CASSPTGGFGYEQYF
>TRBJ2-5|-|TRBV6-5|-
TGTGCCACCGGCCGGGTCCTCCGAGAGACCCAGTACTTC
CATGRVLRETQYF
>TRBJ1-5|-|TRBV24-1|-
TGTGCCACCAGTGAATCCAGGCCCGATCAGCCCCAGCATTTT
CATSESRPDQPQHF
>TRBJ2-3|TRBD1|TRBV28|-
TGTGCCAGCAGGACTACTCCCGGGACAGGGAGCACAGATACGCAGTATTTT
CASRTTPGTGSTDTQYF
>TRBJ1-4|-|TRBV18|-
TGTGCCAGCTCACCGGGAGGACACTATAATGAAAAACTGTTTTTT
CASSPGGHYNEKLFF
>TRBJ1-2|-|TRBV5-1|-
TGCGCCAGCGCAAGAGATAACTATGGCTACACCTTC
CASARDNYGYTF
>TRBJ2-2|TRBD1|TRBV6-2/TRBV6-3|-
TGTGCCAGCAGTTACACGACAGGGGCGGACACCGGGGAGCTGTTTTTT
CASSYTTGADTGELFF
>TRBJ2-2|TRBD1|TRBV5-8|once
TGTGCCAGCAGGCCCGACAGGGGGACCGGGGAGCTGTTTTTT
CASRPDRGTGELFF
>TRBJ1-1|-|TRBV6-5|-
TGTGCCAGCAGGCCTCAGGGGATGAGCACTGAAGCTTTCTTT
CASRPQGMSTEAFF
>TRBJ1-2|TRBD1|TRBV18|-
TGTGCCAGCTCACCGGGACAGCCGACTAACTATGGCTACACCTTC
CASSPGQPTNYGYTF
>TRBJ1-4|-|TRBV3-1/TRBV3-2|-
TGTGCCAGCAGCCAAGACCAGGCGAATGAAAAACTGTTTTTT
CASSQDQANEKLFF
>TRBJ1-1|TRBD1|TRBV29-1|-
TGCAGCGTTTGGGACAGCCTGAACACTGAAGCTTTCTTT
CSVWDSLNTEAFF
>TRBJ2-7|TRBD2|TRBV27|-
TGTGCCAGCAGAACAAGACTAGCGGGAGGGCCAATTCTCTTC
CASRTRLAGGPILF
>TRBJ1-1|-|TRBV28|-
TGTGCCAGCCGGGGTCTGGGCACTGAAGCTTTCTTT
CASRGLGTEAFF
>TRBJ2-7|-|TRBV5-4|-
TGTGCCAGCAGCCAGGGCCCCGTAGGGTCCGGGGGATACGAGCAGTACTTC
CASSQGPVGSGGYEQYF
>TRBJ2-1|TRBD2|TRBV2|-
TGTGCCAGCAGTGTGTCCCGCGGGAGTGGGTACAATGAGCAGTTCTTC
CASSVSRGSGYNEQFF
>TRBJ1-2|-|TRBV15|few
TGTGCCACCAGCAGCGACACAGGTTTATTTGGACACGGGTACACCTTC
CATSSDTGLFGHGYTF